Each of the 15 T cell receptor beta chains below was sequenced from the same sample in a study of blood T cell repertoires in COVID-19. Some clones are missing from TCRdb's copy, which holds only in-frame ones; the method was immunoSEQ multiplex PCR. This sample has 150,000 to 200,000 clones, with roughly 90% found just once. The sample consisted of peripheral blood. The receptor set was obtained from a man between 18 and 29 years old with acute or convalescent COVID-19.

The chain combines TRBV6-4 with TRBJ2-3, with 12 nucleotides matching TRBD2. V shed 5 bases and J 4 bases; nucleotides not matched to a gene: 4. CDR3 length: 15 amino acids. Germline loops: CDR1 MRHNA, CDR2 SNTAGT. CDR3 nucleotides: TGTGCCAGCAGTCTTACTAGCGGGGGGCCAGATACGCAGTATTTT. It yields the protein CASSLTSGGPDTQYF.

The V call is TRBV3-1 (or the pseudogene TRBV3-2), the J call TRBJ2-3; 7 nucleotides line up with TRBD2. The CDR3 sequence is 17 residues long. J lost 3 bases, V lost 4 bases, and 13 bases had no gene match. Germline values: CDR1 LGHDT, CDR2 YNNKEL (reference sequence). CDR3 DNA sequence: TGTGCCAGCAGCCCCGTTCCAGGAGGACTAGTAACAGATACGCAGTATTTT. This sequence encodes CASSPVPGGLVTDTQYF.

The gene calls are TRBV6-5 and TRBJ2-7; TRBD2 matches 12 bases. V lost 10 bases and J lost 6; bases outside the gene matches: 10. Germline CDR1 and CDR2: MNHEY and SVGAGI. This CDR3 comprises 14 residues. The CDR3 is CATARLAGAVEQYF. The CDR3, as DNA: TGTGCCACCGCCCGACTAGCGGGAGCGGTCGAGCAGTACTTC.

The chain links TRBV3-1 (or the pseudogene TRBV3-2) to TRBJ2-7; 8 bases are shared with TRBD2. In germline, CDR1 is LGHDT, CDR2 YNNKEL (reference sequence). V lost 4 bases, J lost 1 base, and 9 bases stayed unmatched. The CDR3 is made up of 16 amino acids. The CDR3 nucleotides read TGTGCCAGCAGCCTTGGATGGGCTAGCGGGTCCTACGAGCAGTACTTC. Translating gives CASSLGWASGSYEQYF.

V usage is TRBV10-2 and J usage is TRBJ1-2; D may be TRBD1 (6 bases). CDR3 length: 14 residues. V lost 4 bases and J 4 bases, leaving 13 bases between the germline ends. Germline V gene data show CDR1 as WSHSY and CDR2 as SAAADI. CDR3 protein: CASSVGQGSYGYTF. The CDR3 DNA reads TGCGCCAGCAGTGTGGGGCAGGGGAGCTATGGCTACACCTTC.

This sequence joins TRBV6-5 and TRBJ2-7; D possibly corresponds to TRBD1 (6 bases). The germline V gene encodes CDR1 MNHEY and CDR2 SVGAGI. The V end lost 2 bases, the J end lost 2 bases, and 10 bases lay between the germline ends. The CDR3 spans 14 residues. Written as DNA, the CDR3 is TGTGCCAGCAGTTACCCGGACAGTACCTACGAGCAGTACTTC. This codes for CASSYPDSTYEQYF.

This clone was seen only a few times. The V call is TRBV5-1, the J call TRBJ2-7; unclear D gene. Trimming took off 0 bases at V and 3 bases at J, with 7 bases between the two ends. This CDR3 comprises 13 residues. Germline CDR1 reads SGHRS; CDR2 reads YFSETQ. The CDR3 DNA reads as TGCGCCAGCAGCTTGGGCCACGGCTACGAGCAGTACTTC. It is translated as CASSLGHGYEQYF.

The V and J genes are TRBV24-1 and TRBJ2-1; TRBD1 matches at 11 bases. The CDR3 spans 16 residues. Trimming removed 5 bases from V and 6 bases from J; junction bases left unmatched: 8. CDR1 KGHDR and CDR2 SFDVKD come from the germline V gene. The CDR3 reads CATSGSDRGHPNEQFF. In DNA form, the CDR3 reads TGTGCCACCAGTGGCTCGGACAGGGGGCACCCCAATGAGCAGTTCTTC.

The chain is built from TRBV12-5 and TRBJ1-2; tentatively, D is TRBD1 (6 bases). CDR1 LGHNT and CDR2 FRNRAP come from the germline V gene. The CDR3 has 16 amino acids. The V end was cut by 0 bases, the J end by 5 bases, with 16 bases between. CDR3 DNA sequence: TGTGCTAGTGGTTTGGTAGATGGGGGCGCATTGTATGGCTACACCTTC. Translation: CASGLVDGGALYGYTF.

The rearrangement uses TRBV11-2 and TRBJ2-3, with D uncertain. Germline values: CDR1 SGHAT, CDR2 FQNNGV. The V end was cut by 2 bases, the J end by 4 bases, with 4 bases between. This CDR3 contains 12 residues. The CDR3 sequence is CASSLISDTQYF. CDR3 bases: TGTGCCAGCAGCTTAATCTCAGATACGCAGTATTTT. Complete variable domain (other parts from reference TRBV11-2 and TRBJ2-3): EAGVAQSPRYKIIEKRQSVAFWCNPISGHATLYWYQQILGQGPKLLIQFQNNGVVDDSQLPKDRFSAERLKGVDSTLKIQPAKLEDSAVYLCASSLISDTQYFGPGTRLTVL.

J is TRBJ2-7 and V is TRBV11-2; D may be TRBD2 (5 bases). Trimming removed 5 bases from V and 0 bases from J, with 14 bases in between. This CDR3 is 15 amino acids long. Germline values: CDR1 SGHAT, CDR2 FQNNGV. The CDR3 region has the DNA TGTGCCAGCAGCCGGAGGTGGATGAACTCCTACGAGCAGTACTTC. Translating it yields CASSRRWMNSYEQYF.

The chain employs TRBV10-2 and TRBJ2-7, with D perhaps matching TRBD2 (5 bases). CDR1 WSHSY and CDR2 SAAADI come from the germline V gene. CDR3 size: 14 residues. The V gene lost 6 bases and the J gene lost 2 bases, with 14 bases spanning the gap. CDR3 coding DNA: TGCGCCAGCAGACTATCGACGGGAACCTACGAGCAGTACTTC. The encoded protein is CASRLSTGTYEQYF.

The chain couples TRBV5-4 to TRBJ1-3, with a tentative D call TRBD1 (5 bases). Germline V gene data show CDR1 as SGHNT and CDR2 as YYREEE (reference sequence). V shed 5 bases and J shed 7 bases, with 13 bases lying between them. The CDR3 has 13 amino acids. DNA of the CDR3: TGTGCCAGCAGACGACAGCTCGGGAACACCATATATTTT. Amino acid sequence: CASRRQLGNTIYF. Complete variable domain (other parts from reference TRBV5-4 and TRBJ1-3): ETGVTQSPTHLIKTRGQQVTLRCSSQSGHNTVSWYQQALGQGPQFIFQYYREEENGRGNFPPRFSGLQFPNYSSELNVNALELDDSALYLCASRRQLGNTIYFGEGSWLTVV.

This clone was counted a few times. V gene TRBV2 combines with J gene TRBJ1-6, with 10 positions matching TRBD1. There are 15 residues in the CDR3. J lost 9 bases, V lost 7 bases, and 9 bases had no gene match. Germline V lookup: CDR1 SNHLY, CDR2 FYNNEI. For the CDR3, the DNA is TGTGCCAGCAAAGACGACAGGGGGCGGAGTTCACCCCTCCACTTT. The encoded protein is CASKDDRGRSSPLHF.

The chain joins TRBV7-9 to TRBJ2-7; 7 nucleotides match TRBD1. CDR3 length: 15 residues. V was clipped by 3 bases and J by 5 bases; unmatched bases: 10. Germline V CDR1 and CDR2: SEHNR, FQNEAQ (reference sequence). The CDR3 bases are TGTGCCAGCAGCTTTTCGACAGGGTTAAGCGACGAGCAGTACTTC. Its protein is CASSFSTGLSDEQYF.